The clone carrying this T cell receptor beta chain showed up just a few times. Antigen: not known. The sample belongs to a study of CD8 T cells in ankylosing spondylitis. Findings of the study overall: Some motif variants were previously reported in reactive arthritis synovial fluid and blood. Seemingly characteristic of ankylosing spondylitis blood was a TCR beta motif consisting of under ten highly homologous variants.

There are 16 residues in the CDR3. V shed 0 bases and J shed 7 bases, with 16 bases lying between them. Germline CDR1 and CDR2: SEHNR and FQNEAQ (reference sequence). By quantitative 5'-RACE with molecular barcodes, the TCR beta libraries were made. TCRdb reanalysed the 5' RACE reads using MiXCR and keeps one entry per CDR3 protein. The profile covers approximately 540,000 distinct CDR3 sequences, with roughly 13% appearing a single time and nearly 7% taken by the ten largest. The source of this sequence is a male donor with ankylosing spondylitis. Sequenced input: blood, either unsorted or a sorted T cell fraction (not recorded which). The genes are TRBV7-9 and TRBJ2-1, with D possibly being TRBD1 or TRBD2 (5 bases each). The CDR3 sequence: CASSLAGVQGQNEQFF. CDR3 nucleotide sequence: TGTGCCAGCAGCTTAGCGGGGGTCCAGGGCCAAAATGAGCAGTTCTTC.